These 6 T cell receptor beta chains were all obtained from the same sample, sequenced in a study of shared clonotypes between healthy human individuals. Method: immunoSEQ multiplex PCR; TCRdb's copy keeps in-frame clones and lacks some. The sample carries about 1 million clones, approximately 78% recorded once. The sequenced sample consisted of memory CD4+ T cells from PBMCs. The subset: CD45RA-negative fraction. The receptors originated from a man younger than 35 in good health. Some clones in this sample may be carry-over from other donors' samples.

The CDR3 nucleotides read TGTGCCAGCAGCTCCCAGGGACAGACTACCTACGAGCAGTACTTC. Encoded protein: CASSSQGQTTYEQYF. This chain joins TRBV11-3 and TRBJ2-7, with TRBD1 identical over 7 bases. The junction had 8 bases not matched to a gene; V was cut back by 4 bases and J by 2 bases. Germline-derived CDR1 and CDR2 are SGHNT and YENEEA. The CDR3 has 15 residues.

This chain uses TRBV4-2 with TRBJ2-1, with D perhaps matching TRBD2 (6 bases). There are 16 residues in the CDR3. V dropped 4 bases and J dropped 2 bases, with 15 bases sitting between them. The germline V gene has CDR1 LGHNA and CDR2 YNFKEQ. The CDR3 spells CASSREVSGPYNEQFF. The CDR3 bases are TGTGCCAGCAGCCGGGAGGTAAGCGGACCCTACAATGAGCAGTTCTTC.

Many counts were recorded for this clone. The chain combines TRBV5-1 with TRBJ1-3; perhaps TRBD1 as D (6 bases). Germline-derived CDR1 and CDR2 are SGHRS and YFSETQ. CDR3 length equals 14 residues. V shed 4 bases and J shed 1 base, with 9 bases lying between them. The CDR3 spells CASSQTGSGNTIYF. The CDR3 DNA is TGCGCCAGCAGCCAGACAGGTTCTGGAAACACCATATATTTT.

To note about this clone: A far more abundant clone sits one base away, making this likely a read error. Other DNA sequences in the same sample also yield this CDR3. The chain links TRBV5-1 to TRBJ2-2; D possibly corresponds to TRBD2 (5 bases). Germline CDR1 SGHRS, CDR2 YFSETQ. Trimming took 3 bases from V and 1 from J, leaving 7 bases between them. The CDR3 totals 14 residues. For the CDR3, the DNA is TGCGCCAGCAGCTGGGCGGGGAACACCGGGGAGCTGTTTTTT. Translated: CASSWAGNTGELFF.

The rearrangement links TRBV7-8 to TRBJ2-1, with D hard to call. Germline CDR1 SGHVS, CDR2 FQNEAQ. CDR3 size: 13 residues. V shed 1 base and J shed 6 bases, with 7 bases lying between them. The CDR3 region is CASSLGPSNEQFF. Written as DNA, the CDR3 is TGTGCCAGCAGCTTAGGGCCTTCCAATGAGCAGTTCTTC.

The rearrangement uses TRBV11-2 and TRBJ2-7; D unresolved. V lost 2 bases and J lost 5, with 16 bases in between. The CDR3 contains 15 residues. CDR1 is SGHAT and CDR2 is FQNNGV in the germline V gene. The CDR3 is CASSLYRARRHEQYF. DNA for the CDR3: TGTGCCAGCAGCTTATATCGGGCTAGGCGCCACGAGCAGTACTTC.